This TCR beta chain was profiled in a study of T cells in Graves' hyperthyroidism and ophthalmopathy. Study observations and caveats: Most thyroid clonotypes expanded above 0.001 were also detected in blood.

TCR beta CDR3 regions were amplified from RNA. The HTBI primer set drove a first-round RT-PCR of the TCR CDR3. One entry per CDR3 protein, called by TCRdb with MiXCR from the multiplex PCR reads. The sample consists of approximately 330,000 distinct CDR3 sequences, 15% to 20% of them appearing once. Patients aged 18 to 65 had newly diagnosed hyperthyroidism of under 2 months' duration. Germline V gene lookup returns CDR1 GTSNPN and CDR2 SVGIG (reference sequence). The CDR3 covers 16 residues. This clonotype was detected a few times. Its specificity is unknown. At one end, the junction sequence differs from germline, possibly due to a read error.

The clonotype comes from a woman aged 45-59 years with Graves' hyperthyroidism. The sequenced sample was blood. The gene calls are TRBV30 and TRBJ2-3; D is uncertain. The CDR3 DNA reads TGTGCCCGGAGTGAGAGGCGGACCTTATCCACAGATACGCAGTATTTT. Translating gives CARSERRTLSTDTQYF. The entire variable domain, with the rest obtained from reference TRBV30 and TRBJ2-3, is as follows: SQTIHQWPATLVQPVGSPLSLECTVEGTSNPNLYWYRQAAGRGLQLLFYSVGIGQISSEVPQNLSASRPQDRQFILSSKKLLLSDSGFYLCARSERRTLSTDTQYFGPGTRLTVL.